The source of this TCR beta chain is a study of blood T cell repertoires in COVID-19. On the study more broadly: Nucleic acid was either cDNA or gDNA, and it came from T cells, B-cell-depleted T cells, or PBMCs.

This CDR3 comprises 15 residues. Germline V lookup: CDR1 SGHVS, CDR2 FQNEAQ. V shed 0 bases and J shed 4 bases, with 10 bases lying between them. Here immunoSEQ multiplex PCR was the method, and the copy in TCRdb shows in-frame clones only, minus some. The sample gives around 66,000 clones, about four fifths of which show up once; around 9.7% is in the top ten. The chain uses TRBV7-8 and TRBJ2-1; the D gene is possibly TRBD2 (6 bases). The sequencing sample was made of peripheral blood. This TCR was sampled from a human donor in a cohort sampled during active COVID-19. The CDR3 sequence is CASSLASGRYNEQFF. The CDR3 coding sequence is TGTGCCAGCAGCTTAGCTAGCGGAAGGTACAATGAGCAGTTCTTC.